Described below is a single T cell receptor beta chain sequence and its context. The antigen remains undetermined. The sample comes from a study of T cell responses to AZD1222 COVID-19 vaccine. General study points: It was only six AZD1222 recipients who were seropositive at baseline.

Clones were read by immunoSEQ multiplex PCR, and TCRdb kept only the in-frame ones, dropping some. The sample lists 100,000 to 120,000 clones; around 84% were seen once. The CDR3 sequence is 14 residues long. V lost 7 bases and J lost 6, with 20 bases in between. CDR1 and CDR2 (germline): SGHRS, YFSETQ. Sample: peripheral blood, taken on day 0 of AZD1222 vaccination. The receptor comes from an adult in good health. V is TRBV5-1 and J is TRBJ2-7; perhaps D is TRBD1 or TRBD2 (6 bases each). The CDR3: CASRLGTLSGEQYF. DNA for the CDR3: TGCGCCAGCCGACTAGGGACACTTTCTGGCGAGCAGTACTTC.